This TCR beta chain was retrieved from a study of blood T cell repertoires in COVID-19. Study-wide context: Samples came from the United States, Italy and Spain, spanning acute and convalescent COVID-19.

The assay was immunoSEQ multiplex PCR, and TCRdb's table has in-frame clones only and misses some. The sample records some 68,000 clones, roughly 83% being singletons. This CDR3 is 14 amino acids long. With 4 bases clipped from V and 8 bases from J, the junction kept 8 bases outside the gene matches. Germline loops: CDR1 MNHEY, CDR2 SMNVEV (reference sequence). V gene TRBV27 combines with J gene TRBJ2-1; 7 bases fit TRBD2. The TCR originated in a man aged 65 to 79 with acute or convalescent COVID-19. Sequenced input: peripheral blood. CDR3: CASSSLESGDEQFF. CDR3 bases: TGTGCCAGCAGTTCATTAGAGAGCGGGGATGAGCAGTTCTTC.